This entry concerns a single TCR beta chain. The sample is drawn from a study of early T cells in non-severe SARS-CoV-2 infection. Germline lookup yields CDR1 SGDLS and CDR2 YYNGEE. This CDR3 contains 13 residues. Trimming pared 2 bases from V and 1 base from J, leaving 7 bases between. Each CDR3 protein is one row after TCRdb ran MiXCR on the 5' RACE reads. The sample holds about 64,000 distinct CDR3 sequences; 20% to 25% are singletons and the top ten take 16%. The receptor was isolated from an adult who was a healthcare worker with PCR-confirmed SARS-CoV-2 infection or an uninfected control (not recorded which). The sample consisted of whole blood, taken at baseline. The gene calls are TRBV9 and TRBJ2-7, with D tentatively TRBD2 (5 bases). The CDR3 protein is CASSVPGSYEQYF. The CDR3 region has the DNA TGTGCCAGCAGCGTCCCGGGGTCCTACGAGCAGTACTTC.